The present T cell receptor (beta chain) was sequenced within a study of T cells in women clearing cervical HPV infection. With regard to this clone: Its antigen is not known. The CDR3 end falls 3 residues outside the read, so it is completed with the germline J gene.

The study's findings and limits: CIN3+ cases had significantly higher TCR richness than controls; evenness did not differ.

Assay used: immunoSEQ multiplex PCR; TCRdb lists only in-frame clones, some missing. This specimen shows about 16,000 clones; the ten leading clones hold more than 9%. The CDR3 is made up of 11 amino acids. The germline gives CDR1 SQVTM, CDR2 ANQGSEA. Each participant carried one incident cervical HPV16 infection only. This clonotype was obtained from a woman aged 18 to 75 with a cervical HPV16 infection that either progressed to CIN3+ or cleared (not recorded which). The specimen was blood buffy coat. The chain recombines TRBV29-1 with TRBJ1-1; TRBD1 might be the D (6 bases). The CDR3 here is CSVVGGALAFF. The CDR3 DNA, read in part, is TGCAGCGTTGTCGGGGGGGCGCTG.